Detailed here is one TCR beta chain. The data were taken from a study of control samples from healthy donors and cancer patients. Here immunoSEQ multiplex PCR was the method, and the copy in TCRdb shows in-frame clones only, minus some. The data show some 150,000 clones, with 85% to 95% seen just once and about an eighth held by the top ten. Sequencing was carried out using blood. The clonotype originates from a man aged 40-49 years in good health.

CDR3 sequence reads: CASSKDWSPNYGYTF. The CDR3 coding sequence is TGTGCCAGCAGTAAGGACTGGTCTCCTAACTATGGCTACACCTTC. V and J are TRBV6-5 and TRBJ1-2; D remains ambiguous. Germline V gene sequence: CDR1 MNHEY, CDR2 SVGAGI. V lost 5 bases and J lost 0, with 13 bases in between. This CDR3 has 15 amino acids.